The 28 T cell receptor beta chains reported below all come from one sample, sequenced in a study of cytomegalovirus exposure and HLA in healthy donors. 13 Jbeta primers and 60 Vbeta primers were used for the PCR. Repertoires were generated with immunoSEQ multiplex PCR, while TCRdb's copy carries only in-frame clones and drops some. Its table lists 60,000 to 75,000 clones. Input material: PBMCs. The receptors derive from a female donor in good health and CMV-seropositive.

This chain uses TRBV28 with TRBJ2-7; possibly TRBD1 for D (5 bases). The germline V and J ends were trimmed by 7 bases and 6 bases, with 22 bases remaining between them. CDR3 size: 15 residues. CDR1 and CDR2 (germline): MDHEN, SYDVKM. The CDR3 sequence: CASKTPGQGIGEQYF. In nucleotides, the CDR3 is TGTGCCAGCAAAACTCCCGGGCAGGGTATCGGCGAGCAGTACTTC.

The chain combines TRBV7-8 with TRBJ2-3, with D maybe TRBD2 (5 bases). Trimming cost V 1 base and J 5 bases, with 10 bases left between them. The CDR3 totals 14 residues. Germline values: CDR1 SGHVS, CDR2 FQNEAQ. CDR3 nucleotide sequence: TGTGCCAGCAGCTTAGGTCGGGGAAAAGATACGCAGTATTTT. Amino acid sequence: CASSLGRGKDTQYF.

The chain carries TRBV6-9 and TRBJ1-1; TRBD1 might be the D (5 bases). CDR1 is MNHGY, CDR2 SVAAGI, per germline. This CDR3 region has 18 residues. V was shortened by 2 bases and J by 0 bases, with 19 bases between the two germline ends. The CDR3 here is CASSYGRAGKLMNTEAFF. In DNA form, the CDR3 reads TGTGCCAGCAGTTATGGACGAGCAGGGAAATTGATGAACACTGAAGCTTTCTTT.

The chain employs TRBV18 and TRBJ2-5; a possible D gene is TRBD1 (6 bases). V was clipped by 2 bases and J by 2 bases, with 6 bases between them. Germline CDR1 is KGHSH and CDR2 is LQKENI. The CDR3 totals 13 residues. The CDR3 loop reads CASSPGTQETQYF. In DNA, the CDR3 is TGTGCCAGCTCACCAGGGACACAAGAGACCCAGTACTTC.

The gene calls are TRBV19 and TRBJ2-7, with TRBD1 matching 9 bases. CDR3 length equals 14 residues. The germline gives CDR1 LNHDA, CDR2 SQIVND (reference sequence). Germline trimming cut 5 bases from V and 5 bases from J; bases unmatched to any gene: 7. CDR3 sequence reads: CASSPRQGEDEQYF. The CDR3 coding sequence is TGTGCCAGTAGTCCACGACAGGGGGAGGACGAGCAGTACTTC. Supplemented by reference TRBV19 and TRBJ2-7, the full variable domain reads DGGITQSPKYLFRKEGQNVTLSCEQNLNHDAMYWYRQDPGQGLRLIYYSQIVNDFQKGDIAEGYSVSREKKESFPLTVTSAQKNPTAFYLCASSPRQGEDEQYFGPGTRLTVT.

The CDR3 region is CATSIDRGRYEQYF. The CDR3, as DNA: TGTGCCACCAGCATCGACAGGGGGCGGTACGAGCAGTACTTC. The chain carries TRBV15 and TRBJ2-7, with 10 positions matching TRBD1. CDR1 and CDR2 (germline): LNHNV, YYDKDF (reference sequence). V gave up 4 bases and J gave up 4 bases; unmatched junction bases: 4. This CDR3 has 14 amino acids.

The CDR3 region is CASRLTGGSNQPQHF. For the CDR3, the DNA is TGTGCCAGCAGGTTGACAGGGGGGAGCAATCAGCCCCAGCATTTT. The J gene is TRBJ1-5, the V gene TRBV28, with TRBD1 matching 9 bases. J was trimmed by 1 base and V by 6 bases; bases with no gene match: 4. CDR1 is MDHEN and CDR2 is SYDVKM in the germline V gene. The CDR3 is 15 residues long.

The rearrangement uses TRBV6-5 and TRBJ2-3, with TRBD1 as a possible D gene (5 bases). Trimming left V 6 bases short and J 4 bases short, with 11 bases between. There are 13 residues in the CDR3. CDR1 MNHEY and CDR2 SVGAGI come from the germline V gene. CDR3 DNA sequence: TGTGCCAGCAGCCCAGGGTTCGCAGATACGCAGTATTTT. Amino acids: CASSPGFADTQYF.

The chain's CDR3 is CASSRQGDYNEQFF. CDR3 in DNA: TGTGCCAGCAGCAGACAGGGGGACTACAATGAGCAGTTCTTC. The J gene is TRBJ2-1, the V gene TRBV9, with 9 bases identical to TRBD1. The ends lost 4 bases at V and 3 bases at J; junction bases unmatched: 2. Germline loops: CDR1 SGDLS, CDR2 YYNGEE. The CDR3 has 14 amino acids.

The CDR3 loop reads CASSLVTTGGSPLHF. The CDR3 nucleotides read TGTGCCAGCAGCTTAGTTACAACAGGGGGTTCACCCCTCCACTTT. The genes are TRBV7-9 and TRBJ1-6, with TRBD1 matching 8 bases. Germline V CDR1 and CDR2: SEHNR, FQNEAQ (reference sequence). The CDR3 has 15 residues. Trimming removed 1 base from V and 9 bases from J; junction bases left unmatched: 5.

The chain couples TRBV5-1 to TRBJ1-3, with 8 bases matching TRBD1. The germline gives CDR1 SGHRS, CDR2 YFSETQ. The ends lost 8 bases at V and 0 bases at J; junction bases unmatched: 4. CDR3 length: 14 residues. The CDR3, as DNA: TGCGCCAGTAGACAGGGGCTCTCTGGAAACACCATATATTTT. Translation gives CASRQGLSGNTIYF.

The genes are TRBV7-9 and TRBJ2-7; no clear D. The germline V gene encodes CDR1 SEHNR and CDR2 FQNEAQ (reference sequence). This CDR3 has 11 residues. Between the trimmed V and J ends, which lost 3 bases and 6 bases, there was a span of 6 bases. For the CDR3, the DNA is TGTGCCAGCAGCTTGTCTTTCGAGCAGTACTTC. It codes for CASSLSFEQYF.

The chain joins TRBV7-6 to TRBJ2-7, with 9 bases aligning to TRBD2. Germline V gene sequence: CDR1 SGHVS, CDR2 FNYEAQ. Trimming cost V 6 bases and J 7 bases; bases outside gene matches: 4. The CDR3 spans 12 residues. CDR3 DNA: TGTGCCAGCAGTCTAGCGGGACTTGAGCAGTACTTC. Its translation: CASSLAGLEQYF.

The chain employs TRBV5-1 and TRBJ2-6, with TRBD2 matching over 7 bases. The CDR3 is 15 amino acids. Looked up from germline, CDR1 is SGHRS and CDR2 is YFSETQ. With 2 bases clipped from V and 1 base from J, the junction kept 0 bases outside the gene matches. The CDR3: CASSFGGSGANVLTF. The CDR3 DNA sequence: TGCGCCAGCAGCTTCGGGGGGTCTGGGGCCAACGTCCTGACTTTC.

The chain combines TRBV7-6 with TRBJ2-7, with unresolved D. V was pared by 3 bases and J by 4 bases, with 4 bases between. Germline V lookup: CDR1 SGHVS, CDR2 FNYEAQ. The CDR3 has 11 residues. This chain's CDR3 is CASSFEYEQYF. CDR3 in DNA: TGTGCCAGCAGCTTCGAGTACGAGCAGTACTTC.

The CDR3 region has the DNA TGTGCCACGAACCGGGACACTAATTCACCCCTCCACTTT. Protein sequence: CATNRDTNSPLHF. This chain connects TRBV10-3 to TRBJ1-6, with a weak D call TRBD1 (6 bases). The germline CDR1 and CDR2 sequences are ENHRY and SYGVKD. Trimming left V 10 bases short and J 6 bases short, with 13 bases between. This CDR3 comprises 13 residues.

The genes are TRBV10-1 and TRBJ2-7; D is perhaps TRBD2 (5 bases). Germline V gene lookup returns CDR1 WNHNN and CDR2 SYGVQD (reference sequence). CDR3 length: 16 amino acids. V lost 6 bases and J lost 2, with 20 bases in between. In DNA form, the CDR3 reads TGCGCCAGCAGCAAACCGGGGATCCCTCAACCCTACGAGCAGTACTTC. Protein sequence: CASSKPGIPQPYEQYF.

J is TRBJ2-7 and V is TRBV4-3; 10 nucleotides line up with TRBD2. The CDR3 has 17 residues. Germline V gene lookup returns CDR1 LGHNA and CDR2 YSLEER. Unmatched junction bases numbered 10, after V lost 0 bases and J lost 5 bases. The CDR3 region is CASSQDRWSSGGHEQYF. The CDR3 DNA reads TGCGCCAGCAGCCAAGACCGGTGGTCTAGCGGGGGTCACGAGCAGTACTTC.

V usage is TRBV28 and J usage is TRBJ2-5; 8 bases align to TRBD2. This CDR3 has 15 residues. Unmatched junction bases numbered 6, after V lost 6 bases and J lost 0 bases. Germline loops: CDR1 MDHEN, CDR2 SYDVKM. The CDR3 sequence is CASSATSAYQETQYF. DNA of the CDR3: TGTGCCAGCAGCGCGACTAGCGCGTACCAAGAGACCCAGTACTTC.

In DNA, the CDR3 is TGCAGTGGCCAGCGGGACGACGAGCAGTACTTC. Protein: CSGQRDDEQYF. V gene TRBV20-1 combines with J gene TRBJ2-7; 7 positions agree with TRBD2. V trimming: 7 bases; J trimming: 5 bases; junction bases outside the gene matches: 5. The germline V gene has CDR1 DFQATT and CDR2 SNEGSKA (reference sequence). The CDR3 length is 11 residues.

This rearrangement joins TRBV18 to TRBJ2-7; TRBD2 matches at 7 bases. The CDR3 consists of 16 residues. V trimming: 3 bases; J trimming: 0 bases; junction bases outside the gene matches: 8. The germline V gene encodes CDR1 KGHSH and CDR2 LQKENI. CDR3 coding DNA: TGTGCCAGCTCACCTTCCGGGACTATCGGCTCCTACGAGCAGTACTTC. Translating gives CASSPSGTIGSYEQYF.

The chain couples TRBV28 to TRBJ1-2, with D possibly matching TRBD1 (5 bases). From germline, CDR1 is MDHEN and CDR2 SYDVKM. The CDR3 consists of 15 residues. V shed 8 bases and J shed 8 bases, with 24 bases lying between them. The CDR3 bases are TGTGCCAGCGGATCGGTCGCGGGCGGGGCCTCGGGCTACACCTTC. Translated: CASGSVAGGASGYTF.

The chain has TRBV5-1 and TRBJ1-1; maybe TRBD1 (6 bases). Between the trimmed V and J ends, which lost 4 bases and 1 base, there was a span of 14 bases. The CDR3 contains 15 residues. From germline, CDR1 is SGHRS and CDR2 YFSETQ. Here the CDR3 DNA reads TGCGCCAGCAGCCCTCGGACAGAGACGAACACTGAAGCTTTCTTT. It yields the protein CASSPRTETNTEAFF. The whole variable domain, filled in from reference TRBV5-1 and TRBJ1-1, reads KAGVTQTPRYLIKTRGQQVTLSCSPISGHRSVSWYQQTPGQGLQFLFEYFSETQRNKGNFPGRFSGRQFSNSRSEMNVSTLELGDSALYLCASSPRTETNTEAFFGQGTRLTVV.

The genes are TRBV6-5 and TRBJ2-3; D remains unclear. The germline gives CDR1 MNHEY, CDR2 SVGAGI. Trimming took 0 bases from V and 4 from J, leaving 8 bases between them. The CDR3 runs 14 residues. The CDR3 here is CASSYSFISDTQYF. CDR3 sequence (DNA): TGTGCCAGCAGTTACTCGTTTATCTCAGATACGCAGTATTTT.

V is TRBV6-5 and J is TRBJ2-3, with TRBD1 matching 7 bases. Trimming took 4 bases from V and 3 from J; bases not matched to a gene: 7. Germline V CDR1 and CDR2: MNHEY, SVGAGI. The CDR3 runs to 15 residues. The CDR3 loop reads CASSFTDRVTDTQYF. The CDR3 region has the DNA TGTGCCAGCAGTTTTACCGACAGGGTAACAGATACGCAGTATTTT.

The rearrangement uses TRBV5-1 and TRBJ2-1, with 9 bases fitting TRBD1. Trimming at V came to 3 bases and at J to 8 bases, leaving 6 bases not matched to a gene. This CDR3 has 14 residues. Germline CDR1 and CDR2: SGHRS and YFSETQ. CDR3 in DNA: TGCGCCAGCAGCTGGGGACAGGGTCAGGATGAGCAGTTCTTC. Its protein is CASSWGQGQDEQFF.

CDR3 region: CASREKIRRAEAFF. The CDR3 coding sequence is TGTGCCAGTAGGGAAAAGATTCGGCGGGCTGAAGCTTTCTTT. The rearrangement links TRBV19 to TRBJ1-1; D remains ambiguous. CDR1 is LNHDA, CDR2 SQIVND, per germline (reference sequence). This CDR3 contains 14 residues. V was shortened by 6 bases and J by 6 bases, with 17 bases between the two germline ends. The full variable domain, its missing parts supplied by reference TRBV19 and TRBJ1-1, is DGGITQSPKYLFRKEGQNVTLSCEQNLNHDAMYWYRQDPGQGLRLIYYSQIVNDFQKGDIAEGYSVSREKKESFPLTVTSAQKNPTAFYLCASREKIRRAEAFFGQGTRLTVV.

The chain is built from TRBV5-1 and TRBJ2-7, with D unclear. Between the trimmed V and J ends, which lost 4 bases and 7 bases, there was a span of 15 bases. CDR1 SGHRS and CDR2 YFSETQ come from the germline V gene. The CDR3 extends over 13 amino acids. CDR3 amino acids: CASSPRSGWEQYF. The CDR3, as DNA: TGCGCCAGCAGCCCCCGTTCCGGGTGGGAGCAGTACTTC. The whole variable domain, remainder taken from reference TRBV5-1 and TRBJ2-7, is KAGVTQTPRYLIKTRGQQVTLSCSPISGHRSVSWYQQTPGQGLQFLFEYFSETQRNKGNFPGRFSGRQFSNSRSEMNVSTLELGDSALYLCASSPRSGWEQYFGPGTRLTVT.